A single T cell receptor (beta chain) is shown here with its context. What it recognizes is unknown. The assay was immunoSEQ multiplex PCR, and TCRdb's table has in-frame clones only and misses some. The sample has fewer than 95,000 clones, about 95% seen once; the top ten hold 0.5% to 0.65%. The data were taken from a study of cytomegalovirus exposure and HLA in healthy donors. Study in general: The same platform as the approximately 670 first-cohort repertoires was used for the 100 to 150 validation repertoires, a later analysis reported.

Overall study findings and caveats: Most TCR sequences were uncommon, yet certain public TCRs appeared in many donors. The authors enumerated some 170 TCR beta chains as linked to cytomegalovirus.

The sequencing sample was made of PBMCs. This TCR was recovered from a woman aged 18-35 years in good health and CMV-seronegative.

CDR3 in amino acids: CSAAKANVLTF. The CDR3 DNA sequence: TGCAGCGCCGCGAAGGCCAACGTCCTGACTTTC. The chain has TRBV29-1 and TRBJ2-6; the D is unclear. Germline V gives CDR1 SQVTM, CDR2 ANQGSEA. The CDR3 loop spans 11 amino acids. V was pared by 7 bases and J by 6 bases, with 7 bases between.